These 7 T cell receptor beta chains originate from one sample sequenced in a study of blood T cells in healthy people across ages. The authors ran a second PCR of about 7 to 12 cycles using a sample-barcoded 5' primer and a J-beta primer mix. TCRdb recomputed calls from the 5' RACE reads with MiXCR, one row per CDR3 protein. The sample lists 650,000 to 800,000 distinct CDR3 sequences, under 55% occurring once. Sequences were obtained from blood. The receptors originated from a man in his fifties or sixties in good health.

This clonotype appeared many times. The rearrangement links TRBV7-8 to TRBJ2-5, with D possibly being TRBD2 (6 bases). The V gene's germline CDR1 is SGHVS and CDR2 FQNEAQ. The length of the CDR3 is 14 residues. V lost 5 bases and J lost 4, with 14 bases in between. The CDR3 is CASSPSGGAETQYF. The DNA of the CDR3 is TGTGCCAGCAGCCCTTCAGGAGGGGCAGAGACCCAGTACTTC. The complete variable domain, with remaining parts taken from reference TRBV7-8 and TRBJ2-5, reads GAGVSQSPRYKVAKRGQDVALRCDPISGHVSLFWYQQALGQGPEFLTYFQNEAQLDKSGLPSDRFFAERPEGSVSTLKIQRTQQEDSAVYLCASSPSGGAETQYFGPGTRLLVL.

This clonotype was seen just once. V usage is TRBV19 and J usage is TRBJ1-2; the D gene is possibly TRBD1 (5 bases). V gave up 7 bases and J gave up 5 bases, with 17 bases separating them. Germline V gene lookup returns CDR1 LNHDA and CDR2 SQIVND (reference sequence). This CDR3 contains 14 residues. The CDR3 reads CASIGPGPTYGYTF. The CDR3 nucleotides read TGTGCCAGTATTGGTCCGGGACCTACGTATGGCTACACCTTC.

The V call is TRBV20-1, the J call TRBJ2-1; D remains unclear. Trimming pared 0 bases from V and 8 bases from J, leaving 14 bases between. Germline CDR1 DFQATT, CDR2 SNEGSKA (reference sequence). The length of the CDR3 is 14 residues. This chain's CDR3 is CSAREGSLEHEQFF. The CDR3 coding sequence is TGCAGTGCTAGAGAGGGCTCTCTCGAGCATGAGCAGTTCTTC.

This clonotype was counted a few times. The rearrangement joins TRBV3-1 to TRBJ2-5; 13 bases are shared with TRBD2. The CDR3 covers 17 residues. V lost 1 base to trimming and J lost 1 base; unmatched junction nucleotides: 3. In germline, CDR1 is LGHDT, CDR2 YNNKEL (reference sequence). The CDR3 nucleotides read TGTGCCAGCAGCCAAGGCGGGACTAGCGGGGCCCAAGAGACCCAGTACTTC. Translation gives CASSQGGTSGAQETQYF.

The V gene is TRBV12-3 or TRBV12-4, the J gene TRBJ2-7; the D gene is possibly TRBD1 (6 bases). The J call may be wrong; the DNA end is better matched by TRBJ2-5. The CDR3 covers 13 residues. CDR3 in amino acids: CASRKTGTGTQYF. In DNA, the CDR3 is TGTGCCAGCAGGAAGACAGGCACTGGGACCCAGTACTTC.

The chain recombines TRBV29-1 with TRBJ1-4; D uncertain. Germline CDR1 is SQVTM and CDR2 is ANQGSEA. V was pared by 3 bases and J by 7 bases, with 6 bases between. CDR3 size: 11 residues. For the CDR3, the DNA is TGCAGCGTTGAGCGCGGTGAAAAACTGTTTTTT. It is translated as CSVERGEKLFF.

The chain is built from TRBV5-1 and TRBJ1-2; D not certain. The length of the CDR3 is 13 residues. The V end lost 1 base, the J end lost 8 bases, and 12 bases lay between the germline ends. CDR1 is SGHRS, CDR2 YFSETQ, per germline. The CDR3 is CASSLSDSEGYTF. As DNA, the CDR3 is TGCGCCAGCAGCTTGTCAGACTCGGAGGGCTACACCTTC. Complete variable domain (other parts from reference TRBV5-1 and TRBJ1-2): KAGVTQTPRYLIKTRGQQVTLSCSPISGHRSVSWYQQTPGQGLQFLFEYFSETQRNKGNFPGRFSGRQFSNSRSEMNVSTLELGDSALYLCASSLSDSEGYTFGSGTRLTVV.